The sequence of this T cell receptor beta chain was determined in a study of blood T cell repertoires in COVID-19. Sequencing was performed with immunoSEQ multiplex PCR; in TCRdb, only in-frame clones are kept and a portion is missing. The sample includes approximately 450,000 clones, 70% to 90% of them seen just once. Germline trimming cut 4 bases from V and 8 bases from J; bases unmatched to any gene: 10. This CDR3 is 14 amino acids long. Looked up from germline, CDR1 is SGHRS and CDR2 is YFSETQ. The sequence was obtained from a woman under 30 with acute COVID-19. The sample consisted of PBMCs or T cells enriched from blood (not recorded which). The rearrangement joins TRBV5-1 to TRBJ1-2, with 8 nucleotides matching TRBD1. The CDR3 sequence: CASSHDRTGMGYTF. CDR3 nucleotides: TGCGCCAGCAGCCACGATCGGACAGGGATGGGCTACACCTTC.